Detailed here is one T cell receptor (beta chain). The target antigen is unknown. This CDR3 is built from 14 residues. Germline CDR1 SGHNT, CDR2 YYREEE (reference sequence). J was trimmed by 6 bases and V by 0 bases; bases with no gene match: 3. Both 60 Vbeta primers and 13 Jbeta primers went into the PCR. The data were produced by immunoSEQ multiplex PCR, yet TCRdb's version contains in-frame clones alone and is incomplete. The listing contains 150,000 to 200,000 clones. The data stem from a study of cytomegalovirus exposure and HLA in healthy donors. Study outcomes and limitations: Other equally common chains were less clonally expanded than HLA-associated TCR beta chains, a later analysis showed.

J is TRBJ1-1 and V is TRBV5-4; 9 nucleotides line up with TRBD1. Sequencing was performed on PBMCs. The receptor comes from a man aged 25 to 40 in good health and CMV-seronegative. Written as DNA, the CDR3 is TGTGCCAGCAGCTTGGAGGGACAGGGCTCTGAAGCTTTCTTT. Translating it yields CASSLEGQGSEAFF. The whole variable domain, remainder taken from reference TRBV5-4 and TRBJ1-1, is ETGVTQSPTHLIKTRGQQVTLRCSSQSGHNTVSWYQQALGQGPQFIFQYYREEENGRGNFPPRFSGLQFPNYSSELNVNALELDDSALYLCASSLEGQGSEAFFGQGTRLTVV.